Listed here are 13 T cell receptor beta chains from one sample, sequenced in a study of human T cells and chemical hapten exposure. TCRdb fed the RACE reads into MiXCR, producing one record per CDR3 protein. The table lists around 160,000 distinct CDR3 sequences, about 15% of them singletons. Time point given: patch test 1, 2 weeks after DPC sensitization. Indicated treatment: therapeutic diphenylcyclopropenone sensitization with weekly scalp DPC. Here the sequenced sample was whole blood, taken in connection with sensitization to the hapten diphenylcyclopropenone (DPC). The receptors stem from a woman aged 30 to 39 with alopecia areata. Some clones in this sample may be carry-over from other donors' samples.

As DNA, the CDR3 is TGCAGTGCTAGAGATCAAACAGGGGGTATGAACACTGAAGCTTTCTTT. Residues: CSARDQTGGMNTEAFF. V gene TRBV20-1 combines with J gene TRBJ1-1, with 8 bases matching TRBD1. The V and J ends lost 0 bases and 0 bases, in that order; junction bases with no gene match: 6. The length of the CDR3 is 16 residues. Germline-derived CDR1 and CDR2 are DFQATT and SNEGSKA (reference sequence).

In this sample, this clonotype turned up many times. The J gene is TRBJ1-5, the V gene TRBV7-6, with D uncertain. This CDR3 comprises 15 residues. Germline values: CDR1 SGHVS, CDR2 FNYEAQ. V lost 1 base, J lost 5 bases, and 12 bases lay in between. For the CDR3, the DNA is TGTGCCAGCAGCTTAGTGTACGGCCCGGATCAGCCCCAGCATTTT. Its protein is CASSLVYGPDQPQHF.

This clonotype was detected ten times or more. The chain joins TRBV7-6 to TRBJ2-3, with D maybe TRBD2 (5 bases). The CDR3 is made up of 15 amino acids. V was pared by 5 bases and J by 0 bases, with 12 bases between. Germline V CDR1 and CDR2: SGHVS, FNYEAQ. The CDR3 protein is CASSRGLGSTDTQYF. CDR3 DNA: TGTGCCAGCAGCAGAGGACTGGGTAGCACAGATACGCAGTATTTT.

The rearrangement joins TRBV7-6 to TRBJ2-3, with D hard to call. Per the germline V gene, CDR1 is SGHVS and CDR2 is FNYEAQ. Trimming removed 1 base at V and 0 bases at J, with 8 bases between. The CDR3 is made up of 15 amino acids. CDR3 coding DNA: TGTGCCAGCAGCTTAGTACGACCGAGCACAGATACGCAGTATTTT. It codes for CASSLVRPSTDTQYF.

The V and J genes are TRBV20-1 and TRBJ2-1; D may be TRBD2 (6 bases). Germline values: CDR1 DFQATT, CDR2 SNEGSKA (reference sequence). Trimming left V 6 bases short and J 4 bases short, with 10 bases between. CDR3 length: 12 amino acids. The CDR3 nucleotides are TGCAGTGCGCAGGAGGGGTACAATGAGCAGTTCTTC. The encoded protein is CSAQEGYNEQFF.

This clonotype came up many times. The J gene is TRBJ1-2, the V gene TRBV20-1; no reliable D call. Germline lookup yields CDR1 DFQATT and CDR2 SNEGSKA (reference sequence). Trimming pared 1 base from V and 0 bases from J, leaving 9 bases between. CDR3 length equals 14 residues. The CDR3 region is CSARVSVTNYGYTF. Written as DNA, the CDR3 is TGCAGTGCTAGAGTGTCGGTAACTAACTATGGCTACACCTTC.

This chain joins TRBV18 and TRBJ1-5, with D possibly TRBD1 on 5 matching bases. This CDR3 has 18 amino acids. Germline assignment: CDR1 KGHSH and CDR2 LQKENI. V gave up 3 bases and J gave up 0 bases, with 18 bases separating them. The CDR3 DNA sequence: TGTGCCAGCTCACCCGGGACCCGGCGGGAAAATAGCAATCAGCCCCAGCATTTT. Its translation is CASSPGTRRENSNQPQHF.

This clonotype appeared a few times. The chain has TRBV5-1 and TRBJ2-2; perhaps TRBD2 as D (7 bases). The V and J ends lost 1 base and 3 bases respectively, with 10 bases between them. This CDR3 contains 15 residues. The germline gives CDR1 SGHRS, CDR2 YFSETQ. CDR3 in DNA: TGCGCCAGCAGCTTGCGGGGGGCTGACACCGGGGAGCTGTTTTTT. As protein: CASSLRGADTGELFF.

The rearrangement joins TRBV4-1 to TRBJ1-4; the D is unclear. The V end lost 6 bases, the J end lost 0 bases, and 14 bases lay between the germline ends. The V gene's germline CDR1 is MGHRA and CDR2 YSYEKL. CDR3 length equals 16 residues. DNA of the CDR3: TGCGCCAGCAGTGGACGCCTCATAGCAACTAATGAAAAACTGTTTTTT. This translates into CASSGRLIATNEKLFF.

This clonotype was seen a handful of times. The chain joins TRBV7-2 to TRBJ2-3, with D tentatively TRBD2 (6 bases). Germline CDR1 reads SGHTA; CDR2 reads FQGNSA. V lost 5 bases and J 4 bases, leaving 25 bases between the germline ends. The CDR3 has 18 residues. The CDR3: CASSPGWVSGEGADTQYF. The DNA for the CDR3 is TGTGCCAGCAGCCCTGGATGGGTCTCGGGGGAAGGGGCAGATACGCAGTATTTT.

The chain uses TRBV6-2 or TRBV6-3 and TRBJ2-4; D remains unclear. The CDR3 length is 13 residues. V was trimmed by 7 bases and J by 6 bases, leaving 13 bases between them. The germline gives CDR1 MNHEY, CDR2 SVGEGT. The CDR3 coding sequence is TGTGCCAGCACCAATCCCCACCCAAACATTCAGTACTTC. Its protein is CASTNPHPNIQYF.

This clonotype was seen only a few times. The V gene is TRBV20-1, the J gene TRBJ2-5; 11 bases are shared with TRBD2. There are 13 residues in the CDR3. Germline V gives CDR1 DFQATT, CDR2 SNEGSKA (reference sequence). The J segment lost 1 base and the V segment lost 6 bases, leaving 1 base of the junction unmatched. CDR3 loop: CSAGTSGQETQYF. The CDR3 coding sequence is TGCAGTGCCGGGACTAGCGGCCAAGAGACCCAGTACTTC.

The chain links TRBV20-1 to TRBJ2-1; 11 bases line up with TRBD2. This CDR3 has 14 amino acids. The ends lost 6 bases at V and 4 bases at J; junction bases unmatched: 5. Germline V lookup: CDR1 DFQATT, CDR2 SNEGSKA (reference sequence). CDR3 sequence (DNA): TGCAGTGCCGGACGGACTAGCGGGTACAATGAGCAGTTCTTC. This codes for CSAGRTSGYNEQFF.